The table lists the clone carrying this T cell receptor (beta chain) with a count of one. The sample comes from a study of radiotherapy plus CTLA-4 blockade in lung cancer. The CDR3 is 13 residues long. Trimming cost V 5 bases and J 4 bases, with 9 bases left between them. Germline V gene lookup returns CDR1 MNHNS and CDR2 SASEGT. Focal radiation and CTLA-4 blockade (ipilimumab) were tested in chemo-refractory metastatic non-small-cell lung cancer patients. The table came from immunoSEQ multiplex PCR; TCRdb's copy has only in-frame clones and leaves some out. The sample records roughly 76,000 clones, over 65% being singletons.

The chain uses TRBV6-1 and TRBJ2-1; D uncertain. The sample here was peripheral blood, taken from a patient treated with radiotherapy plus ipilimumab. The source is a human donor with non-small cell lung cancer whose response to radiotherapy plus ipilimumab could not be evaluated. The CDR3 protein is CASSYPRYNEQFF. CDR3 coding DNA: TGTGCCAGCAGTTATCCCAGGTACAATGAGCAGTTCTTC.